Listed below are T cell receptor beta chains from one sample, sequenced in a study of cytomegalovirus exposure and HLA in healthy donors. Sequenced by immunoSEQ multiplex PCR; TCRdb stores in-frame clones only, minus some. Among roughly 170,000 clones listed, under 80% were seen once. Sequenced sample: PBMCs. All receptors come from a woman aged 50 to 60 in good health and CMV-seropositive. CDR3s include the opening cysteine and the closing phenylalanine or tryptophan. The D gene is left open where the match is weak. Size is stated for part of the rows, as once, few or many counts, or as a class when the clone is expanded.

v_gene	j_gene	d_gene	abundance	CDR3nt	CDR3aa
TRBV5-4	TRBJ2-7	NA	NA	TGTGCCAGCAGCTTGGCCCTGGCACCCGACTACGAGCAGTACTTC	CASSLALAPDYEQYF
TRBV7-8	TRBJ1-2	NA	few	TGTGCCAGCAGCAACCGACAGGCTAACTATGGCTACACCTTC	CASSNRQANYGYTF
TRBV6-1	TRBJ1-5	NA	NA	TGTGCCAGCAGTGAAATCCAGGGCGGCGGTGGTCAGCCCCAGCATTTT	CASSEIQGGGGQPQHF
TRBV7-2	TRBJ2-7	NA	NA	TGTGCCAGCAGCTTAAAGGGGACCTACGAGCAGTACTTC	CASSLKGTYEQYF
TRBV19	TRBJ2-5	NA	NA	TGTGCCAGTAGTTTCCAGCGAGGGAGGGGGGAGACCCAGTACTTC	CASSFQRGRGETQYF
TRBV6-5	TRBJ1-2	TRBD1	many	TGTGCCAGTGCGGGACAGGGGCGCTATGGCTACACCTTC	CASAGQGRYGYTF
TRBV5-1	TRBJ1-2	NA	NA	TGCGCCAGCAGCTTGTCGGAGAACTATGGCTACACCTTC	CASSLSENYGYTF
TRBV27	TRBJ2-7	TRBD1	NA	TGTGCCAGCAGTTACGAGGGGGCTTACAGGAGCGAGCAGTACTTC	CASSYEGAYRSEQYF
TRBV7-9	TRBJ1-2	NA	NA	TGTGCCAGCAGCTTAGCACAGAACTATGGCTACACCTTC	CASSLAQNYGYTF
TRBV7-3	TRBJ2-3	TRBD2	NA	TGTGCCAGCAGCTTAAGTTTAACTAGCGGGGGGTTCGAAGATACGCAGTATTTT	CASSLSLTSGGFEDTQYF